The 29 T cell receptor beta chains presented below share a single source sample, sequenced in a study of cytomegalovirus exposure and HLA in healthy donors. This PCR relied on a set of 60 Vbeta primers and 13 Jbeta primers. Repertoires were generated with immunoSEQ multiplex PCR, while TCRdb's copy carries only in-frame clones and drops some. This specimen shows about 140,000 clones; the ten leading clones hold approximately 0.88%. Sequenced input: PBMCs. The receptors here all came from a male donor in good health and CMV-seronegative.

The rearrangement uses TRBV5-1 and TRBJ2-7; 8 bases are shared with TRBD1. The germline CDR1 and CDR2 sequences are SGHRS and YFSETQ. The V gene end was trimmed by 4 bases and the J gene end by 4 bases; junction bases not matched to a gene: 4. The CDR3 totals 13 residues. The chain's CDR3 is CASSQTGDYEQYF. CDR3 sequence (DNA): TGCGCCAGCAGCCAGACAGGGGATTACGAGCAGTACTTC.

The genes are TRBV6-6 and TRBJ1-3; 8 bases agree with TRBD1. This CDR3 has 16 amino acids. V lost 2 bases, J lost 4 bases, and 7 bases stayed unmatched. Germline CDR1 is MNHNY and CDR2 is SVGAGI (reference sequence). The CDR3 loop is CASSYGQGAAGNTIYF. In DNA, the CDR3 is TGTGCCAGCAGTTACGGGCAGGGGGCAGCGGGAAACACCATATATTTT.

The gene calls are TRBV9 and TRBJ1-2, with TRBD1 matching over 8 bases. The J segment lost 4 bases and the V segment lost 6 bases, leaving 8 bases of the junction unmatched. From germline, CDR1 is SGDLS and CDR2 YYNGEE. There are 14 residues in the CDR3. CDR3 residues: CASTNDRGFYGYTF. The CDR3 region has the DNA TGTGCCAGCACCAATGACAGGGGTTTCTATGGCTACACCTTC.

The V and J genes are TRBV4-3 and TRBJ2-1, with 9 nucleotides matching TRBD2. This CDR3 has 18 residues. The V gene end was trimmed by 4 bases and the J gene end by 2 bases; junction bases not matched to a gene: 12. CDR1 and CDR2 from the germline V gene are LGHNA and YSLEER. CDR3: CASSRIAGVFGPYNEQFF. In nucleotides, the CDR3 is TGCGCCAGCAGCCGAATAGCGGGGGTGTTTGGACCCTACAATGAGCAGTTCTTC.

V and J are TRBV19 and TRBJ2-7; 10 positions match TRBD2. There are 13 residues in the CDR3. With 8 bases clipped from V and 4 bases from J, the junction kept 5 bases outside the gene matches. The V gene's germline CDR1 is LNHDA and CDR2 SQIVND (reference sequence). CDR3 protein: CASSQREGYEQYF. The CDR3 bases are TGTGCCAGTTCTCAGCGGGAGGGGTACGAGCAGTACTTC.

The chain is built from TRBV7-8 and TRBJ1-1; TRBD1 agrees at 7 bases. Losses at the gene ends were 2 bases for V and 5 bases for J; bases not matched to a gene: 5. Germline CDR1 reads SGHVS; CDR2 reads FQNEAQ. The CDR3 sequence is 14 residues long. CDR3 in DNA: TGTGCCAGCAGCTTAAGGGGGACAGAAACTGAAGCTTTCTTT. This translates into CASSLRGTETEAFF.

The chain employs TRBV27 and TRBJ2-3; D unclear. CDR1 and CDR2 from the germline V gene are MNHEY and SMNVEV (reference sequence). The length of the CDR3 is 16 residues. V was shortened by 0 bases and J by 3 bases, with 13 bases between the two germline ends. The CDR3 loop is CASSLSVESRTDTQYF. CDR3 bases: TGTGCCAGCAGTTTATCAGTGGAATCCAGGACAGATACGCAGTATTTT.

The V call is TRBV7-8, the J call TRBJ1-1, with D tentatively TRBD1 (6 bases). Deletions cut 5 bases from V and 3 bases from J, with 13 bases between. Germline V CDR1 and CDR2: SGHVS, FQNEAQ. This CDR3 has 14 amino acids. The CDR3 protein is CASSPGAGDTEAFF. The CDR3 DNA sequence: TGTGCCAGCAGCCCAGGGGCTGGGGACACTGAAGCTTTCTTT.

The chain is built from TRBV9 and TRBJ2-7; 7 bases fit TRBD1. Germline values: CDR1 SGDLS, CDR2 YYNGEE. J lost 4 bases, V lost 4 bases, and 11 bases had no gene match. This CDR3 has 15 residues. The chain's CDR3 is CASSTGTASLYEQYF. CDR3 in DNA: TGTGCCAGCAGCACCGGGACAGCGAGCCTTTACGAGCAGTACTTC.

The CDR3 DNA follows: TGTGCCAGCAGCCCAGGCCCAGCCATGGTCCGCTCCTACAATGAGCAGTTCTTC. This encodes CASSPGPAMVRSYNEQFF. This rearrangement joins TRBV14 to TRBJ2-1; D call uncertain. V lost 4 bases, J lost 0 bases, and 19 bases lay in between. From germline, CDR1 is SGHDN and CDR2 FVKESK. The CDR3 loop spans 18 amino acids.

The genes are TRBV29-1 and TRBJ1-1; 8 bases line up with TRBD1. Trimming took 4 bases from V and 7 from J; bases not matched to a gene: 11. Germline CDR1 reads SQVTM; CDR2 reads ANQGSEA. The length of the CDR3 is 14 residues. As DNA, the CDR3 is TGCAGCGTTGCAGGGGGCCAACGCACGGTTGAAGCTTTCTTT. It is translated as CSVAGGQRTVEAFF.

The chain recombines TRBV7-9 with TRBJ2-6; the D gene is possibly TRBD1 (6 bases). The CDR3 spans 19 residues. The ends were cut back, 4 bases at V and 0 bases at J, with 19 bases in the middle. Germline assignment: CDR1 SEHNR and CDR2 FQNEAQ (reference sequence). The CDR3 loop is CASSSSGWTESSGANVLTF. The CDR3, as DNA: TGTGCCAGCAGCTCGAGTGGGTGGACAGAAAGCTCTGGGGCCAACGTCCTGACTTTC. The entire variable domain, with the rest obtained from reference TRBV7-9 and TRBJ2-6, is as follows: DTGVSQNPRHKITKRGQNVTFRCDPISEHNRLYWYRQTLGQGPEFLTYFQNEAQLEKSRLLSDRFSAERPKGSFSTLEIQRTEQGDSAMYLCASSSSGWTESSGANVLTFGAGSRLTVL.

V is TRBV5-5 and J is TRBJ1-2; 11 nucleotides align to TRBD1. The ends lost 1 base at V and 6 bases at J; junction bases unmatched: 5. Germline V lookup: CDR1 SGHKS, CDR2 YYEKEE (reference sequence). The CDR3 contains 15 residues. CDR3 nucleotides: TGTGCCAGCAGCTTGTTCGGGACAGGGGGAGATGGCTACACCTTC. This codes for CASSLFGTGGDGYTF.

The chain links TRBV5-6 to TRBJ2-7; D may be TRBD1 (6 bases). CDR3 length equals 16 residues. V was pared by 0 bases and J by 3 bases, with 16 bases between. Per the germline V gene, CDR1 is SGHDT and CDR2 is YYEEEE. As DNA, the CDR3 is TGTGCCAGCAGCTTGGACCCGACAGGACTCATCTACGAGCAGTACTTC. Translated: CASSLDPTGLIYEQYF.

The rearrangement uses TRBV5-6 and TRBJ2-3, with TRBD1 matching 8 bases. This CDR3 has 14 amino acids. The junction had 3 bases not matched to a gene; V was cut back by 3 bases and J by 3 bases. Germline CDR1 is SGHDT and CDR2 is YYEEEE. CDR3 nucleotides: TGTGCCAGCAGCTCGGACAGGGTAACAGATACGCAGTATTTT. This encodes CASSSDRVTDTQYF. Full variable domain (rest looked up from reference TRBV5-6 and TRBJ2-3): DAGVTQSPTHLIKTRGQQVTLRCSPKSGHDTVSWYQQALGQGPQFIFQYYEEEERQRGNFPDRFSGHQFPNYSSELNVNALLLGDSALYLCASSSDRVTDTQYFGPGTRLTVL.

The rearrangement links TRBV7-8 to TRBJ1-4; 9 nucleotides align to TRBD1. Germline V gene lookup returns CDR1 SGHVS and CDR2 FQNEAQ. J was trimmed by 8 bases and V by 4 bases; bases with no gene match: 5. The CDR3 is made up of 14 amino acids. The CDR3 DNA reads as TGTGCCAGCAGCTCTACCGGGACAGGGGAAAAACTGTTTTTT. Translating it yields CASSSTGTGEKLFF. The full variable domain, rest sourced from reference TRBV7-8 and TRBJ1-4, is GAGVSQSPRYKVAKRGQDVALRCDPISGHVSLFWYQQALGQGPEFLTYFQNEAQLDKSGLPSDRFFAERPEGSVSTLKIQRTQQEDSAVYLCASSSTGTGEKLFFGSGTQLSVL.

This rearrangement joins TRBV4-3 to TRBJ2-4, with 9 bases identical to TRBD1. V lost 4 bases and J lost 3; bases outside the gene matches: 1. Looked up from germline, CDR1 is LGHNA and CDR2 is YSLEER. The CDR3 consists of 14 residues. CDR3 coding DNA: TGCGCCAGCAGCCCGACAGGGGGCAAAAACATTCAGTACTTC. Amino acid sequence: CASSPTGGKNIQYF.

The rearrangement links TRBV30 to TRBJ2-7; tentative D call: TRBD1 (6 bases). This CDR3 has 12 residues. From germline, CDR1 is GTSNPN and CDR2 SVGIG (reference sequence). With 1 base removed from V and 5 bases from J, the gap between germline ends came to 9 bases. The DNA of the CDR3 is TGTGCCTGGAGTGCAGGGGACCACGAGCAGTACTTC. Translation gives CAWSAGDHEQYF.

The V and J genes are TRBV6-1 and TRBJ2-7; D is perhaps TRBD1 (6 bases). The V gene's germline CDR1 is MNHNS and CDR2 SASEGT. This CDR3 comprises 12 residues. V was cut by 3 bases and J by 13 bases, with 16 bases left in between. The CDR3 DNA follows: TGTGCCAGCAGTGAGGCAGGGACACGAGGATACTTC. Translated, it gives CASSEAGTRGYF.

The CDR3 reads CASATTGTGFDEQYF. DNA of the CDR3: TGTGCCAGCGCCACGACCGGGACAGGGTTCGACGAGCAGTACTTC. The chain carries TRBV7-9 and TRBJ2-7, with TRBD1 identical over 9 bases. The CDR3 length is 15 residues. V was clipped by 8 bases and J by 5 bases; unmatched bases: 13. Germline CDR1 reads SEHNR; CDR2 reads FQNEAQ (reference sequence).

The CDR3 DNA is TGTGCCAGCAGTTACATGGACAGGGGCGGTGAAGCTTTCTTT. Translation gives CASSYMDRGGEAFF. The rearrangement joins TRBV6-5 to TRBJ1-1; 9 bases map to TRBD1. CDR1 is MNHEY, CDR2 SVGAGI, per germline. V was clipped by 2 bases and J by 7 bases; unmatched bases: 5. There are 14 residues in the CDR3.

In the case of this clone: Within the sample, other DNA sequences also encode this same CDR3. The chain carries TRBV5-6 and TRBJ1-1; the D gene is possibly TRBD1 (5 bases). The CDR3 is made up of 12 amino acids. V shed 5 bases and J shed 4 bases, with 9 bases lying between them. Germline lookup yields CDR1 SGHDT and CDR2 YYEEEE. DNA for the CDR3: TGTGCCAGCAGTTCGGGGGGCACTGAAGCTTTCTTT. It is translated as CASSSGGTEAFF.

The J gene is TRBJ2-7, the V gene TRBV19, with 9 bases fitting TRBD1. CDR3 size: 14 residues. Unmatched junction bases numbered 1, after V lost 3 bases and J lost 1 base. Germline V gene sequence: CDR1 LNHDA, CDR2 SQIVND (reference sequence). CDR3 region: CASSIDRGSYEQYF. DNA for the CDR3: TGTGCCAGTAGTATCGACAGGGGGTCCTACGAGCAGTACTTC.

The rearrangement uses TRBV6-1 and TRBJ2-7, with TRBD1 matching over 7 bases. CDR3 length: 15 amino acids. CDR1 is MNHNS and CDR2 is SASEGT in the germline V gene. Trimming removed 0 bases from V and 8 bases from J; junction bases left unmatched: 10. The CDR3 DNA reads as TGTGCCAGCAGTGAAGCCTCGACAGGGAACTTCCAGCAGTACTTC. As protein: CASSEASTGNFQQYF.

CDR3 residues: CASSPRTGAMNTEAFF. The CDR3 DNA sequence: TGTGCCAGCAGCCCGAGGACAGGGGCGATGAACACTGAAGCTTTCTTT. The chain is built from TRBV9 and TRBJ1-1, with 9 bases lining up with TRBD1. The CDR3 is made up of 16 amino acids. CDR1 and CDR2 (germline): SGDLS, YYNGEE. The V gene end was trimmed by 4 bases and the J gene end by 0 bases; junction bases not matched to a gene: 7. The full variable domain, its missing parts supplied by reference TRBV9 and TRBJ1-1, is DSGVTQTPKHLITATGQRVTLRCSPRSGDLSVYWYQQSLDQGLQFLIQYYNGEERAKGNILERFSAQQFPDLHSELNLSSLELGDSALYFCASSPRTGAMNTEAFFGQGTRLTVV.

This chain connects TRBV4-1 to TRBJ1-2, with D unresolved. Germline values: CDR1 MGHRA, CDR2 YSYEKL. The CDR3 contains 16 residues. Between the trimmed V and J ends, which lost 0 bases and 4 bases, there was a span of 15 bases. CDR3 amino acids: CASSQDPAGSVYGYTF. CDR3 DNA: TGCGCCAGCAGCCAAGATCCGGCGGGGTCCGTCTATGGCTACACCTTC.

Here the CDR3 reads CASSPDGTVYTEAFF. The DNA for the CDR3 is TGCGCCAGCAGCCCAGACGGGACAGTTTACACTGAAGCTTTCTTT. V usage is TRBV5-1 and J usage is TRBJ1-1, with 7 bases matching TRBD1. V shed 4 bases, J shed 3 bases, and the junction held 9 bases outside the gene matches. This CDR3 comprises 15 residues. Germline CDR1 reads SGHRS; CDR2 reads YFSETQ.

V gene TRBV6-1 combines with J gene TRBJ2-1, with TRBD2 as a possible D gene (6 bases). Trimming left V 6 bases short and J 2 bases short, with 14 bases between. Germline V gene lookup returns CDR1 MNHNS and CDR2 SASEGT. CDR3 size: 15 residues. CDR3 DNA sequence: TGTGCCAGCAGCTCAGGAGGCGGGGCCTACAATGAGCAGTTCTTC. Its protein is CASSSGGGAYNEQFF.

V is TRBV4-3 and J is TRBJ2-2; TRBD1 matches 7 bases. The CDR3 contains 17 residues. From germline, CDR1 is LGHNA and CDR2 YSLEER. Trimming removed 4 bases from V and 1 base from J; junction bases left unmatched: 9. The DNA of the CDR3 is TGCGCCAGCAGCCTCCAATTCGGGACAGAGAACACCGGGGAGCTGTTTTTT. Its protein product is CASSLQFGTENTGELFF.